The 10 T cell receptor beta chains listed next were all sequenced from one sample in a study of post-analysis software for immune sequencing data. No antigen has been identified for these receptors. Carried by the TCR beta cDNA libraries were unique molecular identifiers. TCRdb re-called the PCR reads through MiXCR, storing one row per CDR3 protein. Of roughly 800,000 distinct CDR3 sequences in the sample, just over 45% are singletons; the top ten hold over 4.5%. Whole-study findings and limits: The study found TRBV5-6, TRBV5-1 and TRBV20-1 among five or six TRBV segments more frequent in patients than controls.

The sample was blood. The receptor source for this set is a girl under 18 with multiple sclerosis.

V usage is TRBV9 and J usage is TRBJ1-2; D is unresolved. The CDR3 has 15 residues. Deletions cut 0 bases from V and 4 bases from J, with 13 bases between. The germline V gene has CDR1 SGDLS and CDR2 YYNGEE. The chain's CDR3 is CASSVEVEGFYGYTF. In DNA form, the CDR3 reads TGTGCCAGCAGCGTAGAGGTGGAGGGATTCTATGGCTACACCTTC.

This clonotype was seen more than once but under ten times. V usage is TRBV24-1 and J usage is TRBJ2-1, with a possible D match to TRBD2 (5 bases). The CDR3 loop spans 15 amino acids. Deletions cut 4 bases from V and 5 bases from J, with 14 bases between. Germline V gives CDR1 KGHDR, CDR2 SFDVKD. CDR3 DNA sequence: TGTGCCACCAGTGAATGGGTAGGACTTAACAATGAGCAGTTCTTC. Translation: CATSEWVGLNNEQFF.

The chain recombines TRBV28 with TRBJ2-5, with D tentatively TRBD1 (5 bases). Trimming took 1 base from V and 1 from J, leaving 10 bases between them. Per germline, CDR1 MDHEN and CDR2 SYDVKM. This CDR3 contains 15 residues. CDR3 loop: CASSLFKTAQETQYF. In DNA, the CDR3 is TGTGCCAGCAGTTTATTTAAGACAGCCCAAGAGACCCAGTACTTC.

This clonotype has ten or more counts. The chain joins TRBV7-6 to TRBJ2-5, with TRBD1 identical over 9 bases. The germline V gene has CDR1 SGHVS and CDR2 FNYEAQ. The CDR3 is made up of 14 amino acids. V was pared by 4 bases and J by 3 bases, with 3 bases of the junction left unmatched. The CDR3 sequence is CASSSRTGEETQYF. The CDR3, as DNA: TGTGCCAGCAGCTCCCGGACAGGGGAAGAGACCCAGTACTTC.

The chain couples TRBV4-2 to TRBJ1-2, with D possibly matching TRBD1 (6 bases). The CDR3 is 15 residues long. Trimming pared 4 bases from V and 4 bases from J, leaving 16 bases between. Germline loops: CDR1 LGHNA, CDR2 YNFKEQ. The CDR3 sequence: CASSPPAGVGYGYTF. CDR3 nucleotides: TGTGCCAGCAGCCCCCCCGCAGGGGTTGGCTATGGCTACACCTTC.

This clonotype showed up just a few times. The rearrangement uses TRBV6-5 and TRBJ2-1; 7 bases agree with TRBD2. The J segment lost 5 bases and the V segment lost 8 bases, leaving 9 bases of the junction unmatched. The germline gives CDR1 MNHEY, CDR2 SVGAGI. This CDR3 is 14 amino acids long. The CDR3 region has the DNA TGTGCCAGCCTTCGGGCTAGCGGCCACAATGAGCAGTTCTTC. This encodes CASLRASGHNEQFF.

This clonotype was seen more than once but under ten times. The chain employs TRBV6-5 and TRBJ1-2, with D unresolved. The CDR3 has 16 residues. The germline CDR1 and CDR2 sequences are MNHEY and SVGAGI. V was trimmed by 2 bases and J by 4 bases, leaving 17 bases between them. CDR3 protein: CASSYRSREESYGYTF. The DNA of the CDR3 is TGTGCCAGCAGTTACAGGTCGCGGGAGGAGAGCTATGGCTACACCTTC.

This clonotype was seen ten or more times. The chain has TRBV27 and TRBJ2-5; TRBD2 agrees at 15 bases. Trimming cost V 5 bases and J 5 bases; bases outside gene matches: 6. Germline V lookup: CDR1 MNHEY, CDR2 SMNVEV (reference sequence). The CDR3 runs 16 residues. CDR3 in DNA: TGTGCCAGCAGTCTGGGACTAGCGGGAGGTAGTGAGACCCAGTACTTC. Translated: CASSLGLAGGSETQYF.

This clonotype showed up just once. The chain is built from TRBV7-2 and TRBJ2-3, with D tentatively TRBD2 (6 bases). Germline V CDR1 and CDR2: SGHTA, FQGNSA. The CDR3 loop spans 16 amino acids. Deletions cut 2 bases from V and 2 bases from J, with 14 bases between. The CDR3 here is CASSLLSSGFTDTQYF. The CDR3 DNA follows: TGTGCCAGCAGCTTACTCTCGAGCGGGTTCACAGATACGCAGTATTTT.

This chain joins TRBV6-6 and TRBJ2-3; TRBD2 matches 7 bases. The junction had 10 bases not matched to a gene; V was cut back by 6 bases and J by 4 bases. The CDR3 is 15 residues long. Germline lookup yields CDR1 MNHNY and CDR2 SVGAGI (reference sequence). The CDR3 nucleotides read TGTGCCAGCAGCTCCCGCGGGAGAGATGCAGATACGCAGTATTTT. This sequence encodes CASSSRGRDADTQYF.